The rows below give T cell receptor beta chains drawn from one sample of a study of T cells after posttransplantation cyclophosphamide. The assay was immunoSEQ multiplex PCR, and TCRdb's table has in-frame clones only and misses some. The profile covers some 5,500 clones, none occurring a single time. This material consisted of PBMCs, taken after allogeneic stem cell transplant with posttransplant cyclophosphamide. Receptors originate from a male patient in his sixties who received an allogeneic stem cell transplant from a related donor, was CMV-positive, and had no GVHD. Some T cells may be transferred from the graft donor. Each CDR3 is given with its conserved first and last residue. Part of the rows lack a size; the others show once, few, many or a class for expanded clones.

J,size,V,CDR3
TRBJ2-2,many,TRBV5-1,CASSPYLTSASNTGELFF
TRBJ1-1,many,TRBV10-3,CAISEAGRTEAFF
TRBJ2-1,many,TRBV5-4,CASTSRGGQDNEQFF
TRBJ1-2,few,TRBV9,CASTVGGTTGYGYTF
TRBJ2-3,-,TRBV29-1,CSVVVGQGSRADTQYF
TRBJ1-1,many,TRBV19,CASISDRRNTEAFF
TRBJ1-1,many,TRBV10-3,CAISDPGNWDTEAFF
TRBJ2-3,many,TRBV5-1,CASSLDPPPADTQYF
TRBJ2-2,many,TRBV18,CASSIRTGVTGELFF
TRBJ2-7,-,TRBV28,CASSFGTSGSHTYEQYF
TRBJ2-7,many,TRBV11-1,CASSSQPGRDYEQYF
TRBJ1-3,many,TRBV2,CASSEAGTAGNTIYF
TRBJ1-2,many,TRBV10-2,CASSESKGSGNYGYTF
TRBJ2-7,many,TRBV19,CASSIGGGSYEQYF
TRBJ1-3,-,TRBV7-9,CASSLGTGSSGNTIYF
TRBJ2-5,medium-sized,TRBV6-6,CASSGLSGEGQETQYF
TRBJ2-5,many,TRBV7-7,CASSLGQLETQYF
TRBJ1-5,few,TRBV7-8,CASSFYRGFSNQPQHF
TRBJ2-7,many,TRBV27,CASRTGGYEQYF
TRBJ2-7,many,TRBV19,CASSKGPSGGIYEQYF
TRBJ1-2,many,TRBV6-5,CASQGDWGYTF
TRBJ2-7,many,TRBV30,CAWGDSYEQYF
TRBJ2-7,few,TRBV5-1,CASSLGSVGAGTYEQYF
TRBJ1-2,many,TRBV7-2,CASSLSSGLGGYTF